This T cell receptor (delta chain) was profiled in a study of gamma-delta T cells after stem cell transplantation (dated by TCRdb to between 2015 and 2016). CDR1 and CDR2 are drawn from the germline V gene: GEAIGNYY, EKD. Relative to germline, V is missing 2 bases and J is missing 0 bases, with 21 bases of the junction outside any gene match. The CDR3 runs 22 amino acids, cysteine and phenylalanine included. The only DNA kept is the CDR3, 66 bases in frame from the first base. This clone is identified as large (0.1 to 1%). Its cognate antigen has yet to be identified. No base quality values were provided; no much bigger clone lies one nucleotide off. Other nucleotide sequences in the sample specify the same CDR3. The library came from RT-PCR. The sequencing machine was an Illumina MiSeq. TCRdb recomputed clones from the public reads with CATT; identical DNA rows were then combined. Within this sample are about 3,200 delta-chain clones, with around 5% of them counted one time only. The ten largest clones capture around 30% of the sample.

Sequenced: gamma-delta T cells. The source of this sequence is a human donor. It is not recorded whose cells these are; they may come from a transplant donor. The rearranged chain carries TRDV2 and TRDJ1; TRDD3 matches 12 bases in the middle. Read as DNA, the sequence is TGTGCCTGTGACATTCTGGGGGATACGCGGGACCGCAAGGACGTTTACACCGATAAACTCATCTTT. Its translation reads: CACDILGDTRDRKDVYTDKLIF.